The 15 T cell receptor beta chains in this list originate from one sample, sequenced in a study of regulatory T cells in long-lasting Graves disease. Arm-PCR of CDR3 regions and iRepertoire HTBI primers were used to build TCR beta libraries. TCRdb called the multiplex PCR reads again in MiXCR, with one record for every CDR3 protein. Of under 250,000 distinct CDR3 sequences listed, 20% to 25% were seen once; the top ten hold around 14%. Time point reported: newly diagnosed GD, antithyroid drugs for less than 3 months. PBMCs provided the RNA from which the TCR library was made. The sequenced sample was peripheral blood mononuclear cells (PBMCs), obtained at new diagnosis, from a patient treated with antithyroid drugs. All receptors derive from a female donor with Graves disease.

This clonotype was observed at least ten times. The V gene is TRBV6-1, the J gene TRBJ1-2, with D possibly being TRBD1 (5 bases). Germline assignment: CDR1 MNHNS and CDR2 SASEGT. The CDR3 length is 15 residues. Between the trimmed V and J ends, which lost 6 bases and 4 bases, there was a span of 18 bases. The DNA of the CDR3 is TGTGCCAGCAGGAAAGGGGAGATTTTCGGCTATGGCTACACCTTC. Its protein is CASRKGEIFGYGYTF.

This clonotype was picked up many times. The chain links TRBV7-6 to TRBJ2-5, with D possibly matching TRBD1 (6 bases). The germline gives CDR1 SGHVS, CDR2 FNYEAQ. V shed 3 bases and J shed 8 bases, with 19 bases lying between them. This CDR3 contains 15 residues. CDR3 amino acids: CASSLSPLQGTTQYF. CDR3 sequence (DNA): TGTGCCAGCAGCTTGAGTCCCCTCCAGGGGACAACCCAGTACTTC.

The sample holds many counts of this clonotype. This sequence joins TRBV20-1 and TRBJ2-5, with a tentative D call TRBD2 (6 bases). The V end was cut by 6 bases, the J end by 4 bases, with 15 bases between. The CDR3 length is 13 residues. The germline gives CDR1 DFQATT, CDR2 SNEGSKA (reference sequence). The CDR3 region has the DNA TGCAGTGCCGACGGACCTAGCGCAGAGACCCAGTACTTC. The encoded protein is CSADGPSAETQYF.

This clonotype was seen repeatedly, ten times or more. The genes are TRBV12-3 or TRBV12-4 and TRBJ1-2; D call uncertain. Trimming took 10 bases from V and 5 from J, leaving 14 bases between them. This CDR3 has 12 residues. The CDR3 DNA follows: TGTGCCACCTCGGAGCGAGGTTATGGCTACACCTTC. Its protein is CATSERGYGYTF.

This clonotype came up a few times. It differs at one base from a far larger clone, so likely a read error. The chain couples TRBV7-2 to TRBJ2-3; D unresolved. Gene TRBJ2-5 matches the end of the DNA better, so the J call may be wrong. The germline gives CDR1 SGHTA, CDR2 FQGNSA. The CDR3 covers 14 residues. CDR3 sequence reads: CASSRLVDGETQYF. The CDR3 DNA reads as TGTGCCAGCAGCCGCCTGGTGGATGGGGAGACCCAGTACTTC.

This clonotype was seen repeatedly, ten times or more. This chain connects TRBV30 to TRBJ2-7, with D perhaps matching TRBD1 (6 bases). This CDR3 comprises 14 residues. CDR1 and CDR2 (germline): GTSNPN, SVGIG (reference sequence). Trimming pared 0 bases from V and 2 bases from J, leaving 11 bases between. The chain's CDR3 is CAWSVQGVTYEQYF. The CDR3 DNA sequence: TGTGCCTGGAGTGTACAGGGAGTAACCTACGAGCAGTACTTC.

The chain joins TRBV7-3 to TRBJ2-2; the D is unclear. This CDR3 spans 13 amino acids. Germline lookup yields CDR1 SGHTA and CDR2 FQGTGA. Deletions cut 2 bases from V and 9 bases from J, with 10 bases between. The CDR3 is CASSLGPNRELFF. The DNA for the CDR3 is TGTGCCAGCAGCTTAGGTCCCAACAGGGAGCTGTTTTTT.

Ten or more counts support this clonotype. J is TRBJ2-2 and V is TRBV24-1, with D perhaps matching TRBD2 (5 bases). Germline CDR1 and CDR2: KGHDR and SFDVKD. The CDR3 has 12 amino acids. Trimming removed 9 bases at V and 7 bases at J, with 11 bases between. The CDR3 bases are TGTGCCACCCTTGGGAGTTACGGGGAGCTGTTTTTT. Translated: CATLGSYGELFF.

This chain connects TRBV19 to TRBJ1-1; D call uncertain. This CDR3 region has 14 residues. Germline lookup yields CDR1 LNHDA and CDR2 SQIVND (reference sequence). V was clipped by 1 base and J by 8 bases, with 14 bases between them. CDR3: CASSIGQREREAFF. The CDR3 region has the DNA TGTGCCAGTAGTATAGGTCAGCGCGAACGAGAAGCTTTCTTT. The variable domain in full, completed from reference TRBV19 and TRBJ1-1, reads DGGITQSPKYLFRKEGQNVTLSCEQNLNHDAMYWYRQDPGQGLRLIYYSQIVNDFQKGDIAEGYSVSREKKESFPLTVTSAQKNPTAFYLCASSIGQREREAFFGQGTRLTVV.

In this sample, this clonotype turned up a few times. This chain joins TRBV20-1 and TRBJ1-5, with D unresolved. The V end lost 0 bases, the J end lost 9 bases, and 9 bases lay between the germline ends. Germline V gene data show CDR1 as DFQATT and CDR2 as SNEGSKA (reference sequence). The CDR3 totals 12 residues. The chain's CDR3 is CSARDPAGPQHF. DNA of the CDR3: TGCAGTGCTAGAGATCCGGCAGGGCCCCAGCATTTT.

This clonotype came up many times. In nucleotides, the CDR3 is TGTGCCAGCAGTTCCGGGACTAGGGTCTACAATGAGCAGTTCTTC. This encodes CASSSGTRVYNEQFF. V gene TRBV6-5 combines with J gene TRBJ2-1, with 8 bases that match TRBD2. CDR1 and CDR2 (germline): MNHEY, SVGAGI. The V gene end was trimmed by 4 bases and the J gene end by 3 bases; junction bases not matched to a gene: 5. This CDR3 has 15 amino acids.

This clonotype was counted many times. This rearrangement joins TRBV24-1 to TRBJ2-7; tentatively, D is TRBD2 (5 bases). CDR1 and CDR2 (germline): KGHDR, SFDVKD. V lost 1 base and J 6 bases, leaving 9 bases between the germline ends. The CDR3 contains 13 residues. The CDR3: CATSDFGGIEQYF. CDR3 sequence (DNA): TGTGCCACCAGTGATTTTGGAGGCATCGAGCAGTACTTC.

In this sample, this clonotype turned up many times. The V call is TRBV24-1, the J call TRBJ1-5; D is ambiguous. V was cut by 0 bases and J by 5 bases, with 10 bases left in between. The CDR3 contains 15 residues. Germline lookup yields CDR1 KGHDR and CDR2 SFDVKD. The CDR3 nucleotides read TGTGCCACCAGTGATTTGGGCAGTCCCGATCAGCCCCAGCATTTT. It is translated as CATSDLGSPDQPQHF.

This clonotype has at least ten counts. This rearrangement joins TRBV5-1 to TRBJ2-7, with D maybe TRBD2 (6 bases). This CDR3 is built from 12 residues. Deletions cut 3 bases from V and 12 bases from J, with 16 bases between. Germline CDR1 reads SGHRS; CDR2 reads YFSETQ. CDR3 bases: TGCGCCAGCAGCTCGTTAAATGGGGGACTGTACTTC. It codes for CASSSLNGGLYF. The full variable domain, its missing parts supplied by reference TRBV5-1 and TRBJ2-7, is KAGVTQTPRYLIKTRGQQVTLSCSPISGHRSVSWYQQTPGQGLQFLFEYFSETQRNKGNFPGRFSGRQFSNSRSEMNVSTLELGDSALYLCASSSLNGGLYFGPGTRLTVT.

The table lists this clonotype with many counts. The chain links TRBV29-1 to TRBJ2-7; D is ambiguous. This CDR3 is built from 11 residues. CDR1 is SQVTM and CDR2 is ANQGSEA in the germline V gene. V was clipped by 4 bases and J by 7 bases, with 11 bases between them. The CDR3 sequence is CSVGTSREQYF. DNA of the CDR3: TGCAGCGTTGGGACCTCCAGGGAGCAGTACTTC.